This TCR beta chain was identified during a study of control samples from healthy donors and cancer patients. Using immunoSEQ multiplex PCR, the repertoire was profiled, and TCRdb retains in-frame clones only, with some absent. Of roughly 370,000 clones in the sample, 90% were seen once. Trimming took 5 bases from V and 8 from J, leaving 10 bases between them. CDR1 and CDR2 (germline): SGHNT, YENEEA. CDR3 length equals 12 residues. The sequencing sample was made of PBMCs. The chain uses TRBV11-3 and TRBJ2-1; D possibly matches TRBD1 or TRBD2 (5 bases each). The receptor's source is a man in his forties with head and neck cancer. CDR3 loop: CASSGTSDEQFF. The CDR3 coding sequence is TGTGCCAGCAGCGGGACGAGCGATGAGCAGTTCTTC.